Below, 25 T cell receptor beta chains from the same sample are listed, as sequenced in a study of blood T cell repertoires in COVID-19. Generated by immunoSEQ multiplex PCR, the TCRdb table keeps only in-frame clones and is missing some. The data hold fewer than 300,000 clones, with 86% observed a single time. The sample was peripheral blood. These receptors came from a man aged 45-65 years with COVID-19, enrolled during active disease.

This clone was counted once. The chain uses TRBV7-9 and TRBJ2-7; 10 bases agree with TRBD1. Germline V gene lookup returns CDR1 SEHNR and CDR2 FQNEAQ (reference sequence). The CDR3 consists of 15 residues. The J segment lost 5 bases and the V segment lost 4 bases, leaving 8 bases of the junction unmatched. DNA for the CDR3: TGTGCCAGCAGCTCCACCGGACAGGGGGTCGACGAGCAGTACTTC. Translating it yields CASSSTGQGVDEQYF.

Only one count was recorded for this clone. V usage is TRBV28 and J usage is TRBJ1-1, with TRBD1 as a possible D gene (5 bases). Trimming removed 6 bases from V and 4 bases from J, with 15 bases in between. This CDR3 region has 14 residues. CDR1 and CDR2 (germline): MDHEN, SYDVKM. The CDR3: CASSLGPWSTEAFF. CDR3 DNA: TGTGCCAGCAGCCTGGGGCCCTGGAGCACTGAAGCTTTCTTT.

The rearrangement uses TRBV2 and TRBJ2-3; tentatively, D is TRBD1 (5 bases). V was shortened by 1 base and J by 9 bases, with 8 bases between the two germline ends. The CDR3 is made up of 12 amino acids. Germline CDR1 reads SNHLY; CDR2 reads FYNNEI. CDR3 protein: CASSEEQVTQYF. CDR3 nucleotides: TGTGCCAGCAGTGAAGAACAGGTCACGCAGTATTTT.

The V and J genes are TRBV27 and TRBJ2-1; 8 bases agree with TRBD1. With V trimmed by 1 base and J by 5 bases, 10 bases remained unmatched. CDR3 size: 17 residues. Germline V gene data show CDR1 as MNHEY and CDR2 as SMNVEV (reference sequence). CDR3 residues: CASSLYPRGPAHNEQFF. CDR3 in DNA: TGTGCCAGCAGTTTATACCCCAGGGGGCCGGCACACAATGAGCAGTTCTTC.

The chain links TRBV14 to TRBJ1-1; 8 bases map to TRBD1. From germline, CDR1 is SGHDN and CDR2 FVKESK. Unmatched junction bases numbered 8, after V lost 2 bases and J lost 6 bases. The CDR3 is made up of 15 amino acids. The CDR3 region has the DNA TGTGCCAGCAGCCAACGACAGGGGACGGGCGCTGAAGCTTTCTTT. Its translation is CASSQRQGTGAEAFF.

This sequence joins TRBV6-1 and TRBJ1-5; maybe TRBD1 (6 bases). CDR3 length equals 16 residues. Germline values: CDR1 MNHNS, CDR2 SASEGT. The V end lost 2 bases, the J end lost 3 bases, and 14 bases lay between the germline ends. The CDR3 coding sequence is TGTGCCAGCAGTGAAAGGACAGAGACGGCCAATCAGCCCCAGCATTTT. It translates to CASSERTETANQPQHF.

The V and J genes are TRBV29-1 and TRBJ2-3; D gene unclear. This CDR3 is built from 14 residues. The germline V and J ends were trimmed by 7 bases and 2 bases, with 16 bases remaining between them. Germline values: CDR1 SQVTM, CDR2 ANQGSEA. CDR3 coding DNA: TGCAGCGCTGGCTTGTTGTGGCCCACAGATACGCAGTATTTT. This sequence encodes CSAGLLWPTDTQYF.

This rearrangement joins TRBV9 to TRBJ2-1; 10 nucleotides align to TRBD1. There are 16 residues in the CDR3. Germline V gene data show CDR1 as SGDLS and CDR2 as YYNGEE. After removal of 2 bases from V and 4 bases from J, the junction contained 6 bases not matched to a gene. CDR3 in amino acids: CASSVLGTGVYNEQFF. As DNA, the CDR3 is TGTGCCAGCAGCGTCCTGGGGACAGGGGTTTACAATGAGCAGTTCTTC.

The genes are TRBV28 and TRBJ2-7; 11 nucleotides line up with TRBD1. The V gene's germline CDR1 is MDHEN and CDR2 SYDVKM. The CDR3 contains 14 residues. Trimming at V came to 8 bases and at J to 3 bases, leaving 6 bases not matched to a gene. CDR3 coding DNA: TGTGCCAGCTCCACCGGGACAGGGGGCTACGAGCAGTACTTC. Encoded protein: CASSTGTGGYEQYF. Full variable domain (outside the CDR3, taken from reference TRBV28 and TRBJ2-7): DVKVTQSSRYLVKRTGEKVFLECVQDMDHENMFWYRQDPGLGLRLIYFSYDVKMKEKGDIPEGYSVSREKKERFSLILESASTNQTSMYLCASSTGTGGYEQYFGPGTRLTVT.

V gene TRBV2 combines with J gene TRBJ2-1; D possibly corresponds to TRBD2 (5 bases). From germline, CDR1 is SNHLY and CDR2 FYNNEI. The CDR3 has 14 amino acids. Trimming left V 9 bases short and J 5 bases short, with 17 bases between. The CDR3: CARESRDGDNEQFF. The CDR3 DNA is TGTGCCAGAGAATCCCGAGACGGGGACAATGAGCAGTTCTTC.

The DNA of the CDR3 is TGCAGCGTTGTGGGGGGGATCGGAGAGACCCAGTACTTC. Translated: CSVVGGIGETQYF. This chain connects TRBV29-1 to TRBJ2-5; TRBD2 aligns across 7 bases. Germline trimming cut 4 bases from V and 4 bases from J; bases unmatched to any gene: 6. Germline lookup yields CDR1 SQVTM and CDR2 ANQGSEA. This CDR3 has 13 residues.

The V call is TRBV11-2, the J call TRBJ2-3, with a possible D match to TRBD2 (5 bases). Germline V gene lookup returns CDR1 SGHAT and CDR2 FQNNGV. V shed 5 bases and J shed 0 bases, with 12 bases lying between them. CDR3 length: 15 amino acids. As DNA, the CDR3 is TGTGCCAGCAGCCCGGGGAGATCTAGCACAGATACGCAGTATTTT. Its translation: CASSPGRSSTDTQYF.

The gene calls are TRBV11-2 and TRBJ2-7, with 8 bases that match TRBD2. The germline CDR1 and CDR2 sequences are SGHAT and FQNNGV. J was trimmed by 3 bases and V by 2 bases; bases with no gene match: 3. The CDR3 covers 14 residues. DNA of the CDR3: TGTGCCAGCAGCTTATATCGGGGGGGCTACGAGCAGTACTTC. Protein sequence: CASSLYRGGYEQYF.

V gene TRBV6-5 combines with J gene TRBJ1-2; the D is unclear. V was clipped by 4 bases and J by 5 bases, with 14 bases between them. CDR3 length: 14 residues. Germline V gives CDR1 MNHEY, CDR2 SVGAGI. CDR3 nucleotides: TGTGCCAGCAGTTCCGCCGTTACTGTTTATGGCTACACCTTC. It is translated as CASSSAVTVYGYTF.

The chain combines TRBV5-1 with TRBJ1-1; the D is unclear. The CDR3 spans 12 residues. Trimming took 4 bases from V and 5 from J, leaving 9 bases between them. The germline gives CDR1 SGHRS, CDR2 YFSETQ. The CDR3 DNA follows: TGCGCCAGCAGCCCACCGAGGACTGAAGCTTTCTTT. It translates to CASSPPRTEAFF.

This clone came up once. The J gene is TRBJ1-6, the V gene TRBV2; D call uncertain. Germline V lookup: CDR1 SNHLY, CDR2 FYNNEI. The CDR3 sequence is 13 residues long. The germline V and J ends were trimmed by 10 bases and 3 bases, with 10 bases remaining between them. CDR3: CATAQDYNSPLHF. CDR3 DNA: TGTGCCACCGCTCAGGACTATAATTCACCCCTCCACTTT.

CDR3 sequence (DNA): TGTGCCAGCAGCCACGTATACGAGCAGTACTTC. Translating gives CASSHVYEQYF. J is TRBJ2-7 and V is TRBV14; D remains unclear. The CDR3 covers 11 residues. The germline V gene has CDR1 SGHDN and CDR2 FVKESK. V was shortened by 3 bases and J by 4 bases, with 4 bases between the two germline ends.

The chain uses TRBV13 and TRBJ2-7; D may be TRBD1 (5 bases). The CDR3 length is 15 residues. V was clipped by 4 bases and J by 2 bases, with 15 bases between them. Germline V lookup: CDR1 PRHDT, CDR2 FYEKMQ (reference sequence). The CDR3 is CASSSWERGAYEQYF. The CDR3 nucleotides read TGTGCCAGCAGCTCCTGGGAAAGGGGCGCCTACGAGCAGTACTTC.

V usage is TRBV24-1 and J usage is TRBJ2-2; perhaps TRBD1 as D (5 bases). Germline V gene sequence: CDR1 KGHDR, CDR2 SFDVKD. This CDR3 is built from 16 residues. The germline V and J ends were trimmed by 5 bases and 2 bases, with 14 bases remaining between them. This CDR3 is CATSARWGENTGELFF. CDR3 DNA: TGTGCCACCAGTGCCAGGTGGGGCGAAAACACCGGGGAGCTGTTTTTT.

This chain joins TRBV12-1 and TRBJ2-3; the tabulated D call, TRBD2, remains unverified against the DNA. TRBV12-1 is flagged as a pseudogene. The CDR3 is 16 amino acids. The CDR3 reads CASSTGLAGAPDTQYF. CDR3 in DNA: TGTGCCAGCAGCACAGGACTAGCGGGGGCCCCAGATACGCAGTATTTT.

The chain has TRBV5-1 and TRBJ2-7; TRBD1 might be the D (6 bases). V lost 0 bases, J lost 1 base, and 8 bases lay in between. CDR3 size: 14 residues. Germline V gene lookup returns CDR1 SGHRS and CDR2 YFSETQ. The DNA for the CDR3 is TGCGCCAGCAGCTTGGCCGGACAGTCCTACGAGCAGTACTTC. Protein product: CASSLAGQSYEQYF.

V usage is TRBV20-1 and J usage is TRBJ2-2, with 12 bases that match TRBD2. This CDR3 is built from 15 residues. CDR1 and CDR2 from the germline V gene are DFQATT and SNEGSKA (reference sequence). Trimming took 3 bases from V and 7 from J; bases not matched to a gene: 6. The CDR3 reads CSASPSGGAVGELFF. CDR3 coding DNA: TGCAGTGCTAGTCCTAGCGGGGGGGCCGTCGGGGAGCTGTTTTTT.

The chain recombines TRBV7-9 with TRBJ1-5, with 8 bases lining up with TRBD1. The CDR3 spans 16 residues. Looked up from germline, CDR1 is SEHNR and CDR2 is FQNEAQ (reference sequence). Trimming at V came to 5 bases and at J to 3 bases, leaving 9 bases not matched to a gene. The CDR3 sequence: CASSAWTGKDNQPQHF. Here the CDR3 DNA reads TGTGCCAGCAGCGCCTGGACAGGGAAGGACAATCAGCCCCAGCATTTT.

The table lists this clone with a count of one. The V gene is TRBV19, the J gene TRBJ2-6; no reliable D call. This CDR3 is built from 18 residues. V shed 1 base and J shed 0 bases, with 13 bases lying between them. Per germline, CDR1 LNHDA and CDR2 SQIVND (reference sequence). The CDR3 here is CASSIGPARSSGANVLTF. The CDR3 region has the DNA TGTGCCAGTAGTATAGGGCCCGCGAGGAGCTCTGGGGCCAACGTCCTGACTTTC.

This rearrangement joins TRBV2 to TRBJ2-1, with a weak D call TRBD1 (6 bases). Germline V gives CDR1 SNHLY, CDR2 FYNNEI. Trimming removed 6 bases at V and 5 bases at J, with 17 bases between. This CDR3 region has 15 residues. CDR3 DNA: TGTGCCAGCAGGTATAGCCCCGGGACAAACAATGAGCAGTTCTTC. Translating gives CASRYSPGTNNEQFF.